These 29 T cell receptor beta chains came from one sample sequenced in a study of CD4 T cells in relation to SARS-CoV-2 and coronaviruses. These receptors have no known antigen. The repertoire was sequenced with immunoSEQ multiplex PCR; TCRdb's copy has only in-frame clones and lacks some. The sample lists tens of thousands of clones; over 70% were seen once. The sequencing input was naive CD4+ T cells from PBMCs, cultured in vitro. Sample subset: naive CD4+ T cells isolated by negative enrichment. The receptor set was obtained from an adult with COVID-19.

The chain recombines TRBV5-1 with TRBJ2-7; 7 bases match TRBD1. Germline trimming cut 0 bases from V and 3 bases from J; bases unmatched to any gene: 3. This CDR3 region has 14 residues. Germline CDR1 SGHRS, CDR2 YFSETQ. The CDR3 DNA follows: TGCGCCAGCAGCTTGGACCAGGGGGTCTACGAGCAGTACTTC. This codes for CASSLDQGVYEQYF.

This clone has just one count. The chain links TRBV3-1 (or the pseudogene TRBV3-2) to TRBJ2-7, with TRBD2 as a possible D gene (6 bases). Trimming stripped 0 bases from V and 5 bases from J, with 14 bases between. From germline, CDR1 is LGHDT and CDR2 YNNKEL (reference sequence). CDR3 size: 15 residues. The CDR3 region has the DNA TGTGCCAGCAGCCAAGATAGGCGGGGAAGGCACGAGCAGTACTTC. Translated, it gives CASSQDRRGRHEQYF.

The chain has TRBV7-2 and TRBJ1-1, with 8 bases fitting TRBD1. In germline, CDR1 is SGHTA, CDR2 FQGNSA. The CDR3 is 14 residues long. V was clipped by 3 bases and J by 4 bases; unmatched bases: 4. The CDR3 DNA reads TGTGCCAGCAGCTTCAGGGGGCCGAGCACTGAAGCTTTCTTT. Amino acids: CASSFRGPSTEAFF.

The chain employs TRBV5-4 and TRBJ1-1; D may be TRBD1 (5 bases). Trimming left V 3 bases short and J 1 base short, with 19 bases between. The CDR3 runs to 17 residues. Looked up from germline, CDR1 is SGHNT and CDR2 is YYREEE (reference sequence). The CDR3 region has the DNA TGTGCCAGCAGCTCGCCGGAGGGACGGCGATCGAACACTGAAGCTTTCTTT. Its translation is CASSSPEGRRSNTEAFF.

This rearrangement joins TRBV2 to TRBJ1-5; maybe TRBD1 (6 bases). Germline CDR1 SNHLY, CDR2 FYNNEI. Trimming shortened V by 7 bases and J by 0 bases, and 10 bases separated the two germline ends. This CDR3 comprises 14 residues. The CDR3 sequence is CASKGHSSNQPQHF. CDR3 bases: TGTGCCAGCAAGGGACATTCTAGCAATCAGCCCCAGCATTTT.

The DNA for the CDR3 is TGTGCCTGGAACAGGGAAGGTAATTCACCCCTCCACTTT. It codes for CAWNREGNSPLHF. The rearrangement joins TRBV30 to TRBJ1-6; tentative D call: TRBD1 (6 bases). Germline-derived CDR1 and CDR2 are GTSNPN and SVGIG (reference sequence). V was trimmed by 4 bases and J by 6 bases, leaving 10 bases between them. The CDR3 runs 13 residues.

The chain carries TRBV9 and TRBJ2-1, with TRBD1 identical over 7 bases. The CDR3 covers 13 residues. Trimming took 4 bases from V and 10 from J; bases not matched to a gene: 8. Looked up from germline, CDR1 is SGDLS and CDR2 is YYNGEE. The CDR3 sequence: CASSPQTGVEQFF. The CDR3 DNA sequence: TGTGCCAGCAGCCCCCAAACAGGGGTCGAGCAGTTCTTC.

This clone was seen just once. The J gene is TRBJ2-7, the V gene TRBV18; TRBD1 is a possible D gene (5 bases). This CDR3 comprises 15 residues. Looked up from germline, CDR1 is KGHSH and CDR2 is LQKENI. V was clipped by 2 bases and J by 2 bases, with 13 bases between them. CDR3 loop: CASSPGARATYEQYF. In DNA, the CDR3 is TGTGCCAGCTCACCAGGGGCTAGGGCTACCTACGAGCAGTACTTC.

The V gene is TRBV2, the J gene TRBJ2-7; D unclear. Deletions cut 5 bases from V and 3 bases from J, with 8 bases between. Germline loops: CDR1 SNHLY, CDR2 FYNNEI. The CDR3 extends over 12 amino acids. The CDR3 protein is CASSPQSYEQYF. CDR3 sequence (DNA): TGTGCCAGCAGTCCACAGAGCTACGAGCAGTACTTC. Looking up the rest from reference TRBV2 and TRBJ2-7 gives the full variable domain: EPEVTQTPSHQVTQMGQEVILRCVPISNHLYFYWYRQILGQKVEFLVSFYNNEISEKSEIFDDQFSVERPDGSNFTLKIRSTKLEDSAMYFCASSPQSYEQYFGPGTRLTVT.

The V and J genes are TRBV3-1 (or the pseudogene TRBV3-2) and TRBJ1-5, with D uncertain. Germline CDR1 LGHDT, CDR2 YNNKEL (reference sequence). The V end lost 0 bases, the J end lost 0 bases, and 6 bases lay between the germline ends. CDR3 size: 15 residues. The CDR3 DNA follows: TGTGCCAGCAGCCAAGAGGGTTCTAGCAATCAGCCCCAGCATTTT. It is translated as CASSQEGSSNQPQHF.

V is TRBV28 and J is TRBJ2-1; 13 positions match TRBD2. V shed 4 bases and J 0 bases; nucleotides not matched to a gene: 21. This CDR3 comprises 23 residues. Germline CDR1 and CDR2: MDHEN and SYDVKM. Written as DNA, the CDR3 is TGTGCCAGCAGTTATCCTTCCTGGCCGACTAGCGGGAGGAAAGAGACCTCCTACAATGAGCAGTTCTTC. Encoded protein: CASSYPSWPTSGRKETSYNEQFF. The variable domain in full, with the rest retrieved from reference TRBV28 and TRBJ2-1, is DVKVTQSSRYLVKRTGEKVFLECVQDMDHENMFWYRQDPGLGLRLIYFSYDVKMKEKGDIPEGYSVSREKKERFSLILESASTNQTSMYLCASSYPSWPTSGRKETSYNEQFFGPGTRLTVL.

The genes are TRBV7-9 and TRBJ2-1; D gene ambiguous. CDR1 is SEHNR and CDR2 is FQNEAQ in the germline V gene (reference sequence). The ends were cut back, 11 bases at V and 0 bases at J, with 11 bases in the middle. The CDR3 contains 13 residues. The CDR3 region has the DNA TGTGCCGACGAAGGTGGCTCCTACAATGAGCAGTTCTTC. This translates into CADEGGSYNEQFF.

The chain carries TRBV7-3 and TRBJ2-1; the D gene is possibly TRBD1 (5 bases). V gave up 5 bases and J gave up 4 bases, with 18 bases separating them. Germline V gene lookup returns CDR1 SGHTA and CDR2 FQGTGA. The CDR3 extends over 16 amino acids. The chain's CDR3 is CASSPSPDDSYNEQFF. DNA of the CDR3: TGTGCCAGCAGCCCGAGTCCCGACGACAGTTACAATGAGCAGTTCTTC. Full variable domain (outside the CDR3, taken from reference TRBV7-3 and TRBJ2-1): GAGVSQTPSNKVTEKGKYVELRCDPISGHTALYWYRQSLGQGPEFLIYFQGTGAADDSGLPNDRFFAVRPEGSVSTLKIQRTERGDSAVYLCASSPSPDDSYNEQFFGPGTRLTVL.

About this clone itself: Other DNA sequences from this sample encode an identical CDR3 as well. Here the CDR3 reads CASSLAIRGAAKNIQYF. The CDR3 nucleotides read TGTGCCAGCAGCTTAGCGATCAGGGGCGCAGCCAAAAACATTCAGTACTTC. The V gene is TRBV7-2, the J gene TRBJ2-4, with TRBD1 as a possible D gene (6 bases). Germline-derived CDR1 and CDR2 are SGHTA and FQGNSA. Trimming shortened V by 0 bases and J by 0 bases, and 12 bases separated the two germline ends. The CDR3 is made up of 17 amino acids.

The V call is TRBV5-1, the J call TRBJ2-3, with a tentative D call TRBD1 (5 bases). Looked up from germline, CDR1 is SGHRS and CDR2 is YFSETQ. Trimming stripped 0 bases from V and 6 bases from J, with 5 bases between. This CDR3 is built from 12 residues. The CDR3 sequence: CASSLEGDTQYF. The DNA for the CDR3 is TGCGCCAGCAGCTTGGAGGGGGATACGCAGTATTTT.

The chain employs TRBV4-2 and TRBJ2-3; TRBD2 agrees at 9 bases. Germline CDR1 and CDR2: LGHNA and YNFKEQ. V was pared by 0 bases and J by 2 bases, with 12 bases of the junction left unmatched. The CDR3 is 19 amino acids. This chain's CDR3 is CASSQEWLAGSITTDTQYF. The DNA for the CDR3 is TGTGCCAGCAGCCAAGAGTGGCTAGCGGGGTCGATTACCACAGATACGCAGTATTTT.

The chain joins TRBV28 to TRBJ1-6, with TRBD1 matching over 9 bases. CDR3 length: 15 residues. The germline V gene encodes CDR1 MDHEN and CDR2 SYDVKM. V was clipped by 6 bases and J by 7 bases; unmatched bases: 7. For the CDR3, the DNA is TGTGCCAGCAGGGACAGGGGCGCTGGGAATTCACCCCTCCACTTT. As protein: CASRDRGAGNSPLHF.

This rearrangement joins TRBV5-1 to TRBJ2-3; 11 nucleotides match TRBD1. Germline-derived CDR1 and CDR2 are SGHRS and YFSETQ. This CDR3 region has 16 residues. Trimming at V came to 2 bases and at J to 5 bases, leaving 7 bases not matched to a gene. The chain's CDR3 is CASSFQGQGGRDTQYF. In nucleotides, the CDR3 is TGCGCCAGCAGCTTCCAGGGACAGGGGGGAAGAGATACGCAGTATTTT.

The rearrangement uses TRBV18 and TRBJ2-1, with TRBD1 matching over 11 bases. The J segment lost 5 bases and the V segment lost 0 bases, leaving 3 bases of the junction unmatched. Looked up from germline, CDR1 is KGHSH and CDR2 is LQKENI. This CDR3 contains 16 residues. DNA of the CDR3: TGTGCCAGCTCACCACCCGGGACAGGGGGAAACAATGAGCAGTTCTTC. Translation gives CASSPPGTGGNNEQFF.

DNA for the CDR3: TGTGCCAGCAGTTTGGGTACCGGGGAGCTGTTTTTT. It specifies CASSLGTGELFF. The rearrangement joins TRBV12-3 or TRBV12-4 to TRBJ2-2; D gene uncertain. The ends were cut back, 3 bases at V and 5 bases at J, with 4 bases in the middle. CDR3 length: 12 residues.

This clone was counted a single time. V gene TRBV6-5 combines with J gene TRBJ2-7; D is undetermined. Germline V gene sequence: CDR1 MNHEY, CDR2 SVGAGI. This CDR3 has 14 residues. Trimming stripped 6 bases from V and 2 bases from J, with 14 bases between. The CDR3 sequence: CASSPYKGTYEQYF. The DNA of the CDR3 is TGTGCCAGCAGCCCCTACAAGGGAACCTACGAGCAGTACTTC.

The J gene is TRBJ2-2, the V gene TRBV4-1; D gene unclear. The V end was cut by 4 bases, the J end by 6 bases, with 24 bases between. The germline V gene encodes CDR1 MGHRA and CDR2 YSYEKL. This CDR3 spans 18 amino acids. The CDR3 here is CASSRDETIISEPGELFF. CDR3 DNA: TGCGCCAGCAGCCGAGACGAAACCATCATCTCCGAGCCCGGGGAGCTGTTTTTT.

DNA of the CDR3: TGTGCCAGCAGCTCCGGACAAGCAGATACGCAGTATTTT. This encodes CASSSGQADTQYF. This chain links TRBV6-5 with TRBJ2-3, with D perhaps matching TRBD1 (5 bases). CDR3 length: 13 residues. V was cut by 6 bases and J by 4 bases, with 11 bases left in between. The V gene's germline CDR1 is MNHEY and CDR2 SVGAGI.

This clone was counted once. The V and J genes are TRBV27 and TRBJ2-1; D is perhaps TRBD1 (6 bases). Looked up from germline, CDR1 is MNHEY and CDR2 is SMNVEV (reference sequence). This CDR3 is 16 amino acids long. With 1 base removed from V and 6 bases from J, the gap between germline ends came to 16 bases. The CDR3 region is CASSLFLGAQGNEQFF. CDR3 in DNA: TGTGCCAGCAGTTTATTCTTGGGGGCGCAGGGCAATGAGCAGTTCTTC.

This sequence joins TRBV6-5 and TRBJ2-5; D perhaps matches TRBD2 (5 bases). The CDR3 length is 13 residues. The germline V and J ends were trimmed by 0 bases and 7 bases, with 9 bases remaining between them. The V gene's germline CDR1 is MNHEY and CDR2 SVGAGI. The CDR3, as DNA: TGTGCCAGCAGTTACTCCGGCAGCGGGACCCAGTACTTC. Protein sequence: CASSYSGSGTQYF.

The rearrangement links TRBV24-1 to TRBJ1-5; possibly TRBD1 for D (6 bases). Trimming took 9 bases from V and 7 from J, leaving 15 bases between them. This CDR3 contains 13 residues. Per germline, CDR1 KGHDR and CDR2 SFDVKD. CDR3 protein: CATSRGRDQPQHF. As DNA, the CDR3 is TGTGCCACCTCCAGGGGACGGGACCAGCCCCAGCATTTT.

The chain carries TRBV28 and TRBJ2-2; the D is unclear. Looked up from germline, CDR1 is MDHEN and CDR2 is SYDVKM. The CDR3 is 11 residues long. V lost 8 bases and J lost 1, with 2 bases in between. The chain's CDR3 is CASGNTGELFF. In DNA, the CDR3 is TGTGCCAGCGGGAACACCGGGGAGCTGTTTTTT.

V gene TRBV7-9 combines with J gene TRBJ2-7, with D possibly called TRBD1 or TRBD2 (5 bases each). The CDR3 is 10 amino acids. Trimming removed 11 bases from V and 5 bases from J, with 10 bases in between. Germline assignment: CDR1 SEHNR and CDR2 FQNEAQ (reference sequence). The CDR3 protein is CASGRNEQYF. CDR3 bases: TGTGCCTCAGGGAGAAACGAGCAGTACTTC.

This clone was observed once. The rearrangement joins TRBV5-1 to TRBJ1-2, with TRBD1 identical over 7 bases. J gave up 2 bases and V 4 bases, and 5 bases lay outside the gene matches. This CDR3 contains 14 residues. Germline loops: CDR1 SGHRS, CDR2 YFSETQ. The CDR3 DNA reads TGCGCCAGCAGCGGAACGACAGGGAACTATGGCTACACCTTC. Translation gives CASSGTTGNYGYTF.